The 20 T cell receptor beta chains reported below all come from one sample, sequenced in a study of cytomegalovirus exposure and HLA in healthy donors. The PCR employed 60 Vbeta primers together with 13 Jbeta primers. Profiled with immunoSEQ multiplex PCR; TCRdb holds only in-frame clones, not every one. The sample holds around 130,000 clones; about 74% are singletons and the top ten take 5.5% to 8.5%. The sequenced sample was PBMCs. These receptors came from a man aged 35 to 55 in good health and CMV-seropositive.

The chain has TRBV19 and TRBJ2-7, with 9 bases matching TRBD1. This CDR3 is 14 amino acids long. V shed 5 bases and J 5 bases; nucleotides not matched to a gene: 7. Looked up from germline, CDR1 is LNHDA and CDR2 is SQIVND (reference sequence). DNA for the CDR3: TGTGCCAGTAGTCAGAGGGACAGGGAGAACGAGCAGTACTTC. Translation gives CASSQRDRENEQYF.

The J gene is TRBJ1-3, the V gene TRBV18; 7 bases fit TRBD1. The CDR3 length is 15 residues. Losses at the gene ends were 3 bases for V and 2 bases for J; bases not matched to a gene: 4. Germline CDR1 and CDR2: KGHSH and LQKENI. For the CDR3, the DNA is TGTGCCAGCTCACCGCGCGACAGGGCTGGAAACACCATATATTTT. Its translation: CASSPRDRAGNTIYF.

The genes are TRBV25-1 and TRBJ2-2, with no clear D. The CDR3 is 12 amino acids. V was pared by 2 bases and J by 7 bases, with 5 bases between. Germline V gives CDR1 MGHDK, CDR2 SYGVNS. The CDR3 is CASSETSGELFF. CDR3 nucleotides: TGTGCCAGCAGTGAAACGAGCGGGGAGCTGTTTTTT.

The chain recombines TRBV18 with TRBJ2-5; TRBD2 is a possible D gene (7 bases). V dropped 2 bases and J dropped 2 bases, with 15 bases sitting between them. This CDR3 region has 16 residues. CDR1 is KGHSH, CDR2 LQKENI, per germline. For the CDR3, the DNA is TGTGCCAGCTCACCAAAGCGGGACACTCGACAAGAGACCCAGTACTTC. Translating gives CASSPKRDTRQETQYF.

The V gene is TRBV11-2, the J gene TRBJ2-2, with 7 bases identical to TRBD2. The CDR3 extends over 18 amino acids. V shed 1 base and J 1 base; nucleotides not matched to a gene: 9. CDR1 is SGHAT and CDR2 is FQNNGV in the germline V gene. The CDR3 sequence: CASSLVLGGGGNTGELFF. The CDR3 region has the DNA TGTGCCAGCAGCTTAGTATTGGGCGGCGGGGGGAACACCGGGGAGCTGTTTTTT.

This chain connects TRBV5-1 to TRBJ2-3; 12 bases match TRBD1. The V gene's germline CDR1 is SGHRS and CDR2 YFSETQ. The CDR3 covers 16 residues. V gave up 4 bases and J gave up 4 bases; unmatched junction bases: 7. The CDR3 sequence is CASSTGTGGIADTQYF. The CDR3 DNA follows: TGCGCCAGCAGCACGGGGACAGGGGGCATCGCAGATACGCAGTATTTT.

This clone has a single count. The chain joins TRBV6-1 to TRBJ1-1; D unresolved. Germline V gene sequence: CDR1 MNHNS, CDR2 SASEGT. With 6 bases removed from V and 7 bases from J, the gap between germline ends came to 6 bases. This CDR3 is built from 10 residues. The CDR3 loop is CASREIEAFF. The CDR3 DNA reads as TGTGCCAGCAGGGAGATTGAAGCTTTCTTT.

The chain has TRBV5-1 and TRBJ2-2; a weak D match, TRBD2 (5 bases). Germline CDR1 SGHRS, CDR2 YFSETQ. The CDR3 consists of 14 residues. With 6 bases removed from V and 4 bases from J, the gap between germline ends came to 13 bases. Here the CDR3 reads CASNLRTGTGELFF. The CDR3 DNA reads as TGCGCCAGCAACCTTCGGACTGGCACCGGGGAGCTGTTTTTT.

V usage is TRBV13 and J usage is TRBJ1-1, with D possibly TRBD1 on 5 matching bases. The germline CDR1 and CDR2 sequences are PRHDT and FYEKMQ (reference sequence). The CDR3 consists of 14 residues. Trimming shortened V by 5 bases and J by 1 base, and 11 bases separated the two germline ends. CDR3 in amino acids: CASSRLDRNTEAFF. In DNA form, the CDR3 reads TGTGCCAGCAGCCGCCTCGACAGGAACACTGAAGCTTTCTTT.

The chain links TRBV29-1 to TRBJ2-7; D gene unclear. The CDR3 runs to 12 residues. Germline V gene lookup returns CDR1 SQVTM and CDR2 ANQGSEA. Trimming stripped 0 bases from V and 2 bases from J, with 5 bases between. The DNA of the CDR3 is TGCAGCGTTGAAGACAGTACCTACGAGCAGTACTTC. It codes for CSVEDSTYEQYF.

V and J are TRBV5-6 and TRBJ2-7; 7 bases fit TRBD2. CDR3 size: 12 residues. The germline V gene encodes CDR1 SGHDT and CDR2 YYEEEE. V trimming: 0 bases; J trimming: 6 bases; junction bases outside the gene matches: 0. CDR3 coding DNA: TGTGCCAGCAGCTTGGGCGGGGGCGAGCAGTACTTC. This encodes CASSLGGGEQYF.

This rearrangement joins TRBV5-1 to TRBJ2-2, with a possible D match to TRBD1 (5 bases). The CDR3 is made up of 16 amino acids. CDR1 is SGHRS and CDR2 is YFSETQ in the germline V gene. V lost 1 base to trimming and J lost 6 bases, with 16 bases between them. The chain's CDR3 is CASSLTLVQGPGELFF. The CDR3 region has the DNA TGCGCCAGCAGCTTGACCTTAGTGCAGGGCCCCGGGGAGCTGTTTTTT.

For the CDR3, the DNA is TGTGCCTCCCAGCCGGGCTCTGGAAACACCATATATTTT. Its protein is CASQPGSGNTIYF. V gene TRBV19 combines with J gene TRBJ1-3; no definite D call. This CDR3 has 13 residues. V lost 11 bases and J 0 bases, leaving 11 bases between the germline ends. The germline CDR1 and CDR2 sequences are LNHDA and SQIVND (reference sequence).

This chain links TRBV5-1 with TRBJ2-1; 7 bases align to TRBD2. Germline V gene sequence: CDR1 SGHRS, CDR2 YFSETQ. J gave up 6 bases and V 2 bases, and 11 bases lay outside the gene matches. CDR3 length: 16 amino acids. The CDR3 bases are TGCGCCAGCAGCTTACTTAGGACTAGGTCCGGCAATGAGCAGTTCTTC. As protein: CASSLLRTRSGNEQFF.

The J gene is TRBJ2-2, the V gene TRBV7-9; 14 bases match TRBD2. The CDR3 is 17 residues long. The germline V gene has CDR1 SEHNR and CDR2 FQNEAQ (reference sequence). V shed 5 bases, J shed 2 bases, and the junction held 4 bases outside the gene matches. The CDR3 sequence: CASSGTSGGTNTGELFF. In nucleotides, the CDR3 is TGTGCCAGCAGCGGGACTAGCGGGGGAACTAACACCGGGGAGCTGTTTTTT. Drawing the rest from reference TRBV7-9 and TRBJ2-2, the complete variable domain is DTGVSQNPRHKITKRGQNVTFRCDPISEHNRLYWYRQTLGQGPEFLTYFQNEAQLEKSRLLSDRFSAERPKGSFSTLEIQRTEQGDSAMYLCASSGTSGGTNTGELFFGEGSRLTVL.

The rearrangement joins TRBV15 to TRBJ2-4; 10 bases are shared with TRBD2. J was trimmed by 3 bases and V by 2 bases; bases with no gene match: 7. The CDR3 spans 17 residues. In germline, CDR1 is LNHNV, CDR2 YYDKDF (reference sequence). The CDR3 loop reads CATSRLAGVGGKNIQYF. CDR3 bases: TGTGCCACCAGCAGACTAGCGGGAGTGGGTGGCAAAAACATTCAGTACTTC.

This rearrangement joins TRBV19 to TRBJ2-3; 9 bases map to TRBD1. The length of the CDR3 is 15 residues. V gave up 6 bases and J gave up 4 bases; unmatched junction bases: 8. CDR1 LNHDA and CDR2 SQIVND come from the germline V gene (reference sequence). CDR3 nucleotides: TGTGCCAGTAGATCGTGGGGACAGGGATCAGATACGCAGTATTTT. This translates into CASRSWGQGSDTQYF.

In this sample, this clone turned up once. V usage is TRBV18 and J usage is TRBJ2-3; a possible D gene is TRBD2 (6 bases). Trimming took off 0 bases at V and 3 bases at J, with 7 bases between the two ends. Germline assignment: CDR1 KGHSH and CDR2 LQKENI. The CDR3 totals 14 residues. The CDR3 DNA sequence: TGTGCCAGCTCACCACCGAGCGGGACAGATACGCAGTATTTT. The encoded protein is CASSPPSGTDTQYF.

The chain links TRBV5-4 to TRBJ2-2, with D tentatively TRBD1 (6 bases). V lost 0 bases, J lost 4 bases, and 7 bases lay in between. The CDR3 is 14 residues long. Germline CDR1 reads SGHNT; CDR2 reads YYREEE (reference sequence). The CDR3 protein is CASSLDRATGELFF. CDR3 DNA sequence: TGTGCCAGCAGCTTGGACAGGGCCACCGGGGAGCTGTTTTTT.

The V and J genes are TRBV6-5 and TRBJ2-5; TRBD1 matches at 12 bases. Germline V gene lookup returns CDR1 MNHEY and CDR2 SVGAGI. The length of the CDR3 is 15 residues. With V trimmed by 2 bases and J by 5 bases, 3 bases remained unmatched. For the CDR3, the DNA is TGTGCCAGCAGTTACGGGACAGGGGGCAGGGAGACCCAGTACTTC. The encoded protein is CASSYGTGGRETQYF.